Listed below are T cell receptor beta chains from one sample, sequenced in a study of patients and donors after allogeneic stem cell transplantation. In TCRdb, the RT-PCR reads were re-called with MiXCR into one record per CDR3 protein. The profile shows roughly 940,000 distinct CDR3 sequences, roughly 17% of them singletons. Sequencing input: blood, either unsorted or a sorted T cell fraction (not recorded which). The origin of the receptors is a human donor who was either an allogeneic HSCT recipient or a stem cell or donor lymphocyte infusion donor (not recorded which). It is not recorded whose cells these are; they may come from a transplant donor. The CDR3 runs from the conserved cysteine through the conserved F or W. The D gene is left open where the match is weak. Only part of the rows carry a size: once, few, many, or a class if the clone is expanded.

v_call: TRBV7-9
d_call: -
j_call: TRBJ1-4
cdr3_length: 13
clone_size: -
cdr3_nt: TGTGCCAGCACCATTAGGGACCCTGAAAAACTGTTTTTT
cdr3_aa: CASTIRDPEKLFF

v_call: TRBV28
d_call: TRBD1
j_call: TRBJ1-5
cdr3_length: 16
clone_size: few
cdr3_nt: TGTGCCAGCAGTCCCATAGGGGGCCCAACCAATCAGCCCCAGCATTTT
cdr3_aa: CASSPIGGPTNQPQHF

v_call: TRBV12-3/TRBV12-4
d_call: -
j_call: TRBJ1-3
cdr3_length: 14
clone_size: few
cdr3_nt: TGTGCCAGCAGCTTGGTGGAGGGTGGGAACACCATATATTTT
cdr3_aa: CASSLVEGGNTIYF

v_call: TRBV7-8
d_call: TRBD2
j_call: TRBJ2-3
cdr3_length: 17
clone_size: few
cdr3_nt: TGTGCCAGCAGGAGAAACCGACTAGCGGGTAACACAGATACGCAGTATTTT
cdr3_aa: CASRRNRLAGNTDTQYF

v_call: TRBV20-1
d_call: -
j_call: TRBJ2-1
cdr3_length: 11
clone_size: few
cdr3_nt: TGCAGTGCTAGCGTTAACAATGAGCAGTTCTTC
cdr3_aa: CSASVNNEQFF

v_call: TRBV12-3/TRBV12-4
d_call: TRBD1
j_call: TRBJ1-1
cdr3_length: 14
clone_size: many
cdr3_nt: TGTGCCAGCAGTTGGGACAGGGGTAACACTGAAGCTTTCTTT
cdr3_aa: CASSWDRGNTEAFF

v_call: TRBV11-2
d_call: TRBD1
j_call: TRBJ2-5
cdr3_length: 19
clone_size: few
cdr3_nt: TGTGCCAGCAGCTTACGCGAGACAAAGGGACAGGCCTTCCAAGAGACCCAGTACTTC
cdr3_aa: CASSLRETKGQAFQETQYF

v_call: TRBV7-9
d_call: -
j_call: TRBJ2-7
cdr3_length: 12
clone_size: -
cdr3_nt: TGTGCCAGCAGCCCTCAAACCTACGAGCAGTACTTC
cdr3_aa: CASSPQTYEQYF

v_call: TRBV30
d_call: TRBD1
j_call: TRBJ1-1
cdr3_length: 13
clone_size: -
cdr3_nt: TGTGCCTGGAGTGTATTAGGGGGCGTTGGGGCTTTCTTT
cdr3_aa: CAWSVLGGVGAFF

v_call: TRBV20-1
d_call: -
j_call: TRBJ2-7
cdr3_length: 13
clone_size: -
cdr3_nt: TGCAGTGCTCACGACAGATACTCCTACGAGCAGTACTTC
cdr3_aa: CSAHDRYSYEQYF

v_call: TRBV7-8
d_call: TRBD2
j_call: TRBJ2-7
cdr3_length: 16
clone_size: few
cdr3_nt: TGTGCCAGCAGCTTAGACCCTAGCGGGAGGGTCCACGAGCAGTACTTC
cdr3_aa: CASSLDPSGRVHEQYF

v_call: TRBV20-1
d_call: -
j_call: TRBJ2-7
cdr3_length: 13
clone_size: -
cdr3_nt: TGCAGTGCTAGAGTACTGGGTCTCTACGAGCAGTACTTC
cdr3_aa: CSARVLGLYEQYF

v_call: TRBV5-1
d_call: -
j_call: TRBJ2-7
cdr3_length: 14
clone_size: -
cdr3_nt: TGCGCCAGCAGTTGGGGCAGGGGAACTTACGAGCAGTACTTC
cdr3_aa: CASSWGRGTYEQYF

v_call: TRBV3-1
d_call: -
j_call: TRBJ2-1
cdr3_length: 16
clone_size: -
cdr3_nt: TGTGCCAGCAGCCAAGATCCACAGGGTCCGGGGTATGAGCAGTTCTTC
cdr3_aa: CASSQDPQGPGYEQFF

v_call: TRBV27
d_call: -
j_call: TRBJ1-2
cdr3_length: 15
clone_size: -
cdr3_nt: TGTGCCAGCAGTTTAATGTCAGGGGTGGGCTATGGCTACACCTTC
cdr3_aa: CASSLMSGVGYGYTF

v_call: TRBV14
d_call: TRBD2
j_call: TRBJ2-2
cdr3_length: 13
clone_size: few
cdr3_nt: TGTGCCAGCAGACTAGCGGGGGACGGGGAGCTGTTTTTT
cdr3_aa: CASRLAGDGELFF

v_call: TRBV5-1
d_call: -
j_call: TRBJ2-1
cdr3_length: 12
clone_size: -
cdr3_nt: TGCGCCAGCAGCGGCGGAAGCGATGAGCAGTTCTTC
cdr3_aa: CASSGGSDEQFF

v_call: TRBV5-5
d_call: -
j_call: TRBJ2-7
cdr3_length: 14
clone_size: many
cdr3_nt: TGTGCCAGCGGCGGGGCAGGGTTTAGATACGAGCAGTACTTC
cdr3_aa: CASGGAGFRYEQYF

v_call: TRBV11-2
d_call: -
j_call: TRBJ1-2
cdr3_length: 14
clone_size: few
cdr3_nt: TGTGCCAGCAGCCGGCCCGGTGGGGACTATGGCTACACCTTC
cdr3_aa: CASSRPGGDYGYTF

v_call: TRBV4-2
d_call: -
j_call: TRBJ2-4
cdr3_length: 17
clone_size: few
cdr3_nt: TGTGCCAGCAGCCCCGGGAGCAAGGACCTAGCCAAAAACATTCAGTACTTC
cdr3_aa: CASSPGSKDLAKNIQYF

v_call: TRBV7-9
d_call: -
j_call: TRBJ2-1
cdr3_length: 15
clone_size: -
cdr3_nt: TGTGCCAGCAGCCCGGGGTTGACTACATTCAATGAGCAGTTCTTC
cdr3_aa: CASSPGLTTFNEQFF

v_call: TRBV12-3/TRBV12-4
d_call: -
j_call: TRBJ2-1
cdr3_length: 13
clone_size: few
cdr3_nt: TGTGCCAGCAGTACCCGGCGAATCGATGAGCAGTTCTTC
cdr3_aa: CASSTRRIDEQFF

v_call: TRBV10-3
d_call: -
j_call: TRBJ1-2
cdr3_length: 15
clone_size: few
cdr3_nt: TGTGCCATCAAAGATTTCGGAGCTCCTGAGTATGGCTACACCTTC
cdr3_aa: CAIKDFGAPEYGYTF

v_call: TRBV20-1
d_call: TRBD1
j_call: TRBJ1-5
cdr3_length: 17
clone_size: -
cdr3_nt: TGCAGTGCTAGGGTCGGACAGGGAAAAAATAGCAATCAGCCCCAGCATTTT
cdr3_aa: CSARVGQGKNSNQPQHF

v_call: TRBV29-1
d_call: TRBD1
j_call: TRBJ1-1
cdr3_length: 12
clone_size: many
cdr3_nt: TGCAGCGGAAACAGGGGGCAAACTGAAGCTTTCTTT
cdr3_aa: CSGNRGQTEAFF